This T cell receptor (beta chain) was found in a study of T cells in Graves' hyperthyroidism and ophthalmopathy. Study findings and constraints: The model predicted ophthalmopathy a median roughly 6.3 months before onset. Most thyroid clonotypes that were expanded above 0.001 also turned up in blood.

Based on clinical symptoms, serum thyroxine and TRAb, thyroid ultrasound and orbital computed tomography, diagnoses were reached. PBMCs were collected from an approximately 9.5 ml volume of fresh peripheral blood. CDR3 length equals 15 residues. Germline CDR1 and CDR2: MNHEY and SMNVEV (reference sequence). Deletions cut 4 bases from V and 0 bases from J, with 10 bases between. Researchers took RNA transcripts and amplified the TCR beta CDR3 regions from them. RT-PCR in the first round (using the HTBI primer set) targeted the TCR CDR3. TCRdb re-analysed the multiplex PCR reads in MiXCR, keeping a single row per CDR3 protein. The repertoire holds under 350,000 distinct CDR3 sequences, with about an eighth as singletons. This clonotype was found many times. Its antigen is unknown.

The gene calls are TRBV27 and TRBJ1-5; tentative D call: TRBD1 (5 bases). Material: blood. The source is a woman under 40 with Graves' hyperthyroidism that later progressed to Graves' ophthalmopathy. The CDR3 loop reads CASSSPGHSNQPQHF. The CDR3 coding sequence is TGTGCCAGCAGTTCTCCAGGGCATAGCAATCAGCCCCAGCATTTT.